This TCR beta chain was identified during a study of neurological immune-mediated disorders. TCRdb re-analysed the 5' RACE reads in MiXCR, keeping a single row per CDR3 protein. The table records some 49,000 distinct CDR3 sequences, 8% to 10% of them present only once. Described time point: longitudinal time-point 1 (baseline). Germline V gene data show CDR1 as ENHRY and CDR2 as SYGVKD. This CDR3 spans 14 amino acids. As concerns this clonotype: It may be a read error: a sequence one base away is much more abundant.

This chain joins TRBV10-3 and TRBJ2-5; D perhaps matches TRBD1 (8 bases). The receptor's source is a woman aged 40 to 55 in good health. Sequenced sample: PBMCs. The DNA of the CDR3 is TGTGCCGTCAGGGCGGACAGGGAGGGAGAGACCCAGTACTTC. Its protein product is CAVRADREGETQYF.